Listed here are 10 T cell receptor beta chains from one sample, sequenced in a study of blood T cell repertoires in COVID-19. The method was immunoSEQ multiplex PCR; TCRdb's version includes in-frame clones alone and lacks a portion of them. The sample has about 270,000 clones; about 85% are singletons. Sequencing was done on a sample of peripheral blood. These receptors were obtained from a human donor in a cohort sampled during active COVID-19.

The gene calls are TRBV28 and TRBJ1-2; weak D call: TRBD1 (6 bases). CDR1 and CDR2 (germline): MDHEN, SYDVKM. V lost 6 bases and J 4 bases, leaving 12 bases between the germline ends. The CDR3 loop spans 13 amino acids. This CDR3 is CASSTGQSYGYTF. As DNA, the CDR3 is TGTGCCAGCAGCACCGGACAGAGCTATGGCTACACCTTC.

This clone showed up just a few times. The J gene is TRBJ1-1, the V gene TRBV18, with a possible D match to TRBD1 (6 bases). The CDR3 consists of 13 residues. Germline V lookup: CDR1 KGHSH, CDR2 LQKENI. Trimming shortened V by 3 bases and J by 5 bases, and 10 bases separated the two germline ends. The CDR3 region has the DNA TGTGCCAGCTCACCGCAGGGGAGTACTGAAGCTTTCTTT. Amino acids: CASSPQGSTEAFF.

The chain carries TRBV7-2 and TRBJ2-4; perhaps TRBD2 as D (5 bases). Trimming pared 2 bases from V and 0 bases from J, leaving 11 bases between. The germline V gene encodes CDR1 SGHTA and CDR2 FQGNSA. The CDR3 extends over 16 amino acids. The CDR3 coding sequence is TGTGCCAGCAGCTTATGGGGAGTCCTAGCCAAAAACATTCAGTACTTC. This translates into CASSLWGVLAKNIQYF.

In this sample, this clone turned up a few times. The chain uses TRBV28 and TRBJ1-1; no firm D call. This CDR3 is 13 amino acids long. V lost 6 bases and J 4 bases, leaving 12 bases between the germline ends. Germline lookup yields CDR1 MDHEN and CDR2 SYDVKM. This CDR3 reads CASSPGVGTEAFF. The CDR3, as DNA: TGTGCCAGCAGCCCCGGGGTGGGCACTGAAGCTTTCTTT. The entire variable domain, with the rest obtained from reference TRBV28 and TRBJ1-1, is as follows: DVKVTQSSRYLVKRTGEKVFLECVQDMDHENMFWYRQDPGLGLRLIYFSYDVKMKEKGDIPEGYSVSREKKERFSLILESASTNQTSMYLCASSPGVGTEAFFGQGTRLTVV.

This clone has a single count. This chain links TRBV3-1 (or the pseudogene TRBV3-2) with TRBJ1-1; D not resolved. This CDR3 spans 14 amino acids. Per germline, CDR1 LGHDT and CDR2 YNNKEL (reference sequence). Trimming stripped 2 bases from V and 5 bases from J, with 12 bases between. Written as DNA, the CDR3 is TGTGCCAGCAGCCAAAGGTCAGGTGGGACTGAAGCTTTCTTT. It is translated as CASSQRSGGTEAFF.

The chain has TRBV24-1 and TRBJ2-2; possible D gene TRBD2, 6 bases. Germline assignment: CDR1 KGHDR and CDR2 SFDVKD. V was cut by 12 bases and J by 7 bases, with 17 bases left in between. The CDR3 contains 13 residues. The CDR3: CAVSGLSGGELFF. In nucleotides, the CDR3 is TGTGCCGTTTCGGGACTTTCAGGCGGGGAGCTGTTTTTT.

This clone was seen once. The V call is TRBV27, the J call TRBJ1-5, with D possibly being TRBD1 (6 bases). The CDR3 covers 17 residues. Trimming shortened V by 3 bases and J by 0 bases, and 15 bases separated the two germline ends. Germline CDR1 and CDR2: MNHEY and SMNVEV (reference sequence). CDR3 in DNA: TGTGCCAGCAGTTTCGGCCGGGACAAATATAGCAATCAGCCCCAGCATTTT. As protein: CASSFGRDKYSNQPQHF.

The chain combines TRBV7-6 with TRBJ2-7; tentatively, D is TRBD2 (6 bases). CDR3 length: 11 amino acids. Germline V lookup: CDR1 SGHVS, CDR2 FNYEAQ. Between the trimmed V and J ends, which lost 3 bases and 9 bases, there was a span of 9 bases. The CDR3 coding sequence is TGTGCCAGCAGCTTTCGCGGGGTGCAGTACTTC. Protein product: CASSFRGVQYF.

V and J are TRBV7-2 and TRBJ1-4; 7 nucleotides align to TRBD1. This CDR3 region has 16 residues. The V and J ends lost 3 bases and 1 base, in that order; junction bases with no gene match: 5. Per germline, CDR1 SGHTA and CDR2 FQGNSA. The CDR3 loop reads CASSFRQGRTNEKLFF. CDR3 nucleotide sequence: TGTGCCAGCAGCTTCCGACAGGGCCGAACTAATGAAAAACTGTTTTTT.

The chain links TRBV6-5 to TRBJ2-1, with TRBD2 matching over 9 bases. Losses at the gene ends were 0 bases for V and 9 bases for J; bases not matched to a gene: 9. Germline CDR1 is MNHEY and CDR2 is SVGAGI. CDR3 size: 16 residues. CDR3 DNA: TGTGCCAGCAGTTACTCGACGACGGGACTAGCTAGTGAGCAGTTCTTC. Translating gives CASSYSTTGLASEQFF.